The 24 T cell receptor beta chains below all came from one sample that was sequenced in a study of T cell repertoires in cytomegalovirus infection. TCRdb passed the reads through MiXCR, listing each CDR3 protein once. The table records some 400,000 distinct CDR3 sequences, roughly 30% of them present only once. Material: PBMCs. The receptors come from a human donor in good health (CMV status not recorded). Some clones in this sample may be carry-over from other donors' samples.

This clonotype was observed at least ten times. The V and J genes are TRBV6-6 and TRBJ1-1; D is uncertain. From germline, CDR1 is MNHNY and CDR2 SVGAGI (reference sequence). CDR3 length: 11 residues. Trimming removed 6 bases at V and 1 base at J, with 3 bases between. The CDR3: CASRKNTEAFF. CDR3 nucleotide sequence: TGTGCCAGCAGGAAGAACACTGAAGCTTTCTTT.

This clonotype has a handful of counts. V and J are TRBV4-2 and TRBJ2-1; D unclear. The length of the CDR3 is 15 residues. Trimming pared 4 bases from V and 2 bases from J, leaving 12 bases between. Germline V gene lookup returns CDR1 LGHNA and CDR2 YNFKEQ. CDR3 protein: CASSPDRTPYNEQFF. In DNA, the CDR3 is TGTGCCAGCAGCCCCGATCGTACCCCCTACAATGAGCAGTTCTTC.

This clonotype has only a few counts. V and J are TRBV2 and TRBJ2-5; no reliable D call. The CDR3 is made up of 12 amino acids. Germline lookup yields CDR1 SNHLY and CDR2 FYNNEI. V was shortened by 7 bases and J by 3 bases, with 9 bases between the two germline ends. The CDR3 coding sequence is TGTGCCAGCACACGGGCGGAAGAGACCCAGTACTTC. It translates to CASTRAEETQYF.

This sequence joins TRBV5-6 and TRBJ2-7; a possible D gene is TRBD2 (6 bases). Germline CDR1 is SGHDT and CDR2 is YYEEEE. The germline V and J ends were trimmed by 1 base and 6 bases, with 11 bases remaining between them. This CDR3 region has 13 residues. CDR3 in DNA: TGTGCCAGCAGCTTGTCGGGAGAAGGCGAGCAGTACTTC. Encoded protein: CASSLSGEGEQYF. Supplemented by reference TRBV5-6 and TRBJ2-7, the full variable domain reads DAGVTQSPTHLIKTRGQQVTLRCSPKSGHDTVSWYQQALGQGPQFIFQYYEEEERQRGNFPDRFSGHQFPNYSSELNVNALLLGDSALYLCASSLSGEGEQYFGPGTRLTVT.

This clonotype was observed a few times. The chain employs TRBV19 and TRBJ1-5; 8 bases line up with TRBD1. CDR1 is LNHDA, CDR2 SQIVND, per germline (reference sequence). The J segment lost 4 bases and the V segment lost 10 bases, leaving 12 bases of the junction unmatched. The CDR3 spans 15 residues. DNA for the CDR3: TGTGCCACCTCCTGGTCAGGGGGCAGAAATCAGCCCCAGCATTTT. Amino acids: CATSWSGGRNQPQHF.

This clonotype has ten or more counts. V is TRBV7-2 and J is TRBJ2-2; 9 nucleotides agree with TRBD2. J lost 6 bases, V lost 5 bases, and 7 bases had no gene match. CDR1 SGHTA and CDR2 FQGNSA come from the germline V gene. The CDR3 extends over 15 amino acids. In DNA, the CDR3 is TGTGCCAGCAGCATGGGACTAGCCATGGCCGGGGAGCTGTTTTTT. Residues: CASSMGLAMAGELFF. Supplemented by reference TRBV7-2 and TRBJ2-2, the full variable domain reads GAGVSQSPSNKVTEKGKDVELRCDPISGHTALYWYRQSLGQGLEFLIYFQGNSAPDKSGLPSDRFSAERTGGSVSTLTIQRTQQEDSAVYLCASSMGLAMAGELFFGEGSRLTVL.

V gene TRBV20-1 combines with J gene TRBJ2-3; D is unresolved. The CDR3 covers 10 residues. Trimming took off 3 bases at V and 6 bases at J, with 4 bases between the two ends. CDR1 DFQATT and CDR2 SNEGSKA come from the germline V gene (reference sequence). The CDR3 reads CSASRDTQYF. Written as DNA, the CDR3 is TGCAGTGCTAGCCGGGATACGCAGTATTTT.

The chain is built from TRBV2 and TRBJ2-7; 9 positions agree with TRBD1. The CDR3 spans 14 residues. Germline V gene sequence: CDR1 SNHLY, CDR2 FYNNEI. With 7 bases clipped from V and 0 bases from J, the junction kept 4 bases outside the gene matches. The DNA for the CDR3 is TGTGCCAGCACGTCGGACAGGGGCTCCTACGAGCAGTACTTC. Translated, it gives CASTSDRGSYEQYF. Full variable domain (remainder filled in from reference TRBV2 and TRBJ2-7): EPEVTQTPSHQVTQMGQEVILRCVPISNHLYFYWYRQILGQKVEFLVSFYNNEISEKSEIFDDQFSVERPDGSNFTLKIRSTKLEDSAMYFCASTSDRGSYEQYFGPGTRLTVT.

This clonotype appeared a few times. J is TRBJ2-1 and V is TRBV4-1; D possibly corresponds to TRBD2 (6 bases). Germline V CDR1 and CDR2: MGHRA, YSYEKL. The CDR3 consists of 16 residues. V was pared by 5 bases and J by 7 bases, with 21 bases between. The chain's CDR3 is CASSSPGTGATNEQFF. CDR3 in DNA: TGCGCCAGCAGCTCCCCCGGGACGGGAGCGACGAATGAGCAGTTCTTC.

CDR3 in DNA: TGTGCCAGCGAGAAGAAGGACAGGGGGGCCTATGGGCAGTACTTC. Translating it yields CASEKKDRGAYGQYF. The rearrangement uses TRBV6-5 and TRBJ2-7, with 10 nucleotides matching TRBD1. J gave up 9 bases and V 8 bases, and 16 bases lay outside the gene matches. Looked up from germline, CDR1 is MNHEY and CDR2 is SVGAGI. The CDR3 totals 15 residues.

This clonotype occurred a few times. This chain uses TRBV20-1 with TRBJ2-7, with 7 nucleotides matching TRBD2. Per the germline V gene, CDR1 is DFQATT and CDR2 is SNEGSKA (reference sequence). This CDR3 region has 15 residues. V lost 3 bases to trimming and J lost 0 bases; unmatched junction nucleotides: 8. The CDR3 region is CSARELAKSSYEQYF. CDR3 DNA sequence: TGCAGTGCTAGGGAACTAGCGAAAAGCTCCTACGAGCAGTACTTC.

With respect to this clonotype: A much larger clone sits a single nucleotide away, making a read error possible. The CDR3 loop is CASSPATIGIGKRDEQFF. In nucleotides, the CDR3 is TGTGCCAGCAGCCCAGCCACAATAGGGATAGGGAAGCGGGATGAGCAGTTCTTC. V gene TRBV7-4 combines with J gene TRBJ2-1; TRBD2 might be the D (6 bases). Germline loops: CDR1 SGHVT, CDR2 SQSDAQ. This CDR3 has 18 residues. V gave up 5 bases and J gave up 8 bases, with 28 bases separating them.

This clonotype showed up just once. As the CDR3 is not closed by the conserved phenylalanine or tryptophan, this likely results from a read error. This chain joins TRBV11-2 and TRBJ2-6; D gene unclear. V was trimmed by 1 base and J by 0 bases, leaving 4 bases between them. Germline V gene lookup returns CDR1 SGHAT and CDR2 FQNNGV. This CDR3 contains 15 residues. CDR3 region: CASSLGLSGANVLTL. The CDR3 region has the DNA TGTGCCAGCAGCTTAGGGCTCTCTGGGGCCAACGTCCTGACTTTA.

CDR3 region: CASTADSYNEQFF. The CDR3 DNA sequence: TGTGCCAGTACAGCAGATTCCTACAATGAGCAGTTCTTC. The J gene is TRBJ2-1, the V gene TRBV19; D is unclear. The CDR3 has 13 amino acids. V was cut by 7 bases and J by 1 base, with 8 bases left in between. Germline CDR1 is LNHDA and CDR2 is SQIVND (reference sequence).

This rearrangement joins TRBV20-1 to TRBJ1-1; no clear D gene. This CDR3 spans 14 amino acids. Between the trimmed V and J ends, which lost 1 base and 0 bases, there was a span of 9 bases. Germline V lookup: CDR1 DFQATT, CDR2 SNEGSKA (reference sequence). The CDR3 loop reads CSARAGLMNTEAFF. In DNA, the CDR3 is TGCAGTGCTAGAGCCGGCCTTATGAACACTGAAGCTTTCTTT.

This clonotype showed up just a few times. The chain is built from TRBV6-5 and TRBJ2-2; D is unresolved. The CDR3 length is 13 residues. The V and J ends lost 6 bases and 6 bases respectively, with 11 bases between them. Germline V lookup: CDR1 MNHEY, CDR2 SVGAGI. The CDR3 sequence: CASRAWSSGELFF. The CDR3 bases are TGTGCCAGCAGGGCTTGGAGCTCCGGGGAGCTGTTTTTT.

This clonotype occurred a few times. The chain combines TRBV14 with TRBJ1-6; D is perhaps TRBD1 (5 bases). Per the germline V gene, CDR1 is SGHDN and CDR2 is FVKESK. The CDR3 runs to 13 residues. V was shortened by 3 bases and J by 6 bases, with 6 bases between the two germline ends. The CDR3 region has the DNA TGTGCCAGCAGCCAGGGACTTAATTCACCCCTCCACTTT. Amino acids: CASSQGLNSPLHF. Filled out from reference TRBV14 and TRBJ1-6, the complete variable domain reads EAGVTQFPSHSVIEKGQTVTLRCDPISGHDNLYWYRRVMGKEIKFLLHFVKESKQDESGMPNNRFLAERTGGTYSTLKVQPAELEDSGVYFCASSQGLNSPLHFGNGTRLTVT.

Of note for this clonotype: Possible read error: a much larger clone is one base away. This likely comes from a read error, as the CDR3 has no conserved phenylalanine or tryptophan at its end. This chain links TRBV7-6 with TRBJ2-1; 7 nucleotides agree with TRBD1. The V segment lost 4 bases and the J segment 4 bases; nucleotides outside the gene matches: 4. Germline CDR1 and CDR2: SGHVS and FNYEAQ. The CDR3 length is 14 residues. CDR3 DNA: TGTGCCAGCAGCTACGGGACAGTATACAATGAGCAGTTCTTA. Translation gives CASSYGTVYNEQFL.

This clonotype was seen repeatedly, ten times or more. The genes are TRBV7-9 and TRBJ1-1; possibly TRBD1 for D (5 bases). V lost 5 bases to trimming and J lost 5 bases, with 9 bases between them. The V gene's germline CDR1 is SEHNR and CDR2 FQNEAQ (reference sequence). The CDR3 is 12 residues long. The CDR3 is CASSQTETEAFF. The CDR3 nucleotides are TGTGCCAGCAGCCAGACAGAAACTGAAGCTTTCTTT.

J is TRBJ2-2 and V is TRBV20-1; the D gene is possibly TRBD2 (6 bases). V was cut by 4 bases and J by 6 bases, with 15 bases left in between. This CDR3 is 14 amino acids long. Germline lookup yields CDR1 DFQATT and CDR2 SNEGSKA (reference sequence). CDR3 amino acids: CSAIRLGLPGELFF. Written as DNA, the CDR3 is TGCAGTGCTATTCGACTAGGGTTACCCGGGGAGCTGTTTTTT.

V and J are TRBV19 and TRBJ2-1, with TRBD1 matching 10 bases. V lost 2 bases, J lost 7 bases, and 5 bases stayed unmatched. The CDR3 has 15 residues. Looked up from germline, CDR1 is LNHDA and CDR2 is SQIVND (reference sequence). This CDR3 reads CASSIFPGQGNEQFF. CDR3 coding DNA: TGTGCCAGTAGTATATTCCCGGGACAGGGGAATGAGCAGTTCTTC.

This chain links TRBV6-8 with TRBJ1-1; D uncertain. From germline, CDR1 is MNHGY and CDR2 SAAAGT. This CDR3 is 12 amino acids long. Between the trimmed V and J ends, which lost 8 bases and 6 bases, there was a span of 13 bases. The CDR3 spells CASGFFAPEAFF. DNA of the CDR3: TGTGCCAGCGGGTTTTTCGCTCCTGAAGCTTTCTTT.

The chain uses TRBV7-6 and TRBJ1-6; D perhaps matches TRBD1 (5 bases). Trimming cost V 5 bases and J 5 bases, with 10 bases left between them. This CDR3 is built from 14 residues. Germline loops: CDR1 SGHVS, CDR2 FNYEAQ. CDR3 nucleotide sequence: TGTGCCAGCAGCCCGCAGGGAAATAATTCACCCCTCCACTTT. Amino acid sequence: CASSPQGNNSPLHF.

The table lists this clonotype with many counts. J is TRBJ2-7 and V is TRBV7-2; the D call may be TRBD1 or TRBD2 (6 bases each). V was trimmed by 0 bases and J by 2 bases, leaving 14 bases between them. CDR3 size: 16 residues. Germline CDR1 SGHTA, CDR2 FQGNSA. In nucleotides, the CDR3 is TGTGCCAGCAGCTTAGCTGGGGGGCGACTGACCTACGAGCAGTACTTC. This codes for CASSLAGGRLTYEQYF. Based on the CDR3 plus reference TRBV7-2 and TRBJ2-7, the full variable domain is GAGVSQSPSNKVTEKGKDVELRCDPISGHTALYWYRQSLGQGLEFLIYFQGNSAPDKSGLPSDRFSAERTGGSVSTLTIQRTQQEDSAVYLCASSLAGGRLTYEQYFGPGTRLTVT.